This entry describes one T cell receptor (beta chain). CDR1 and CDR2 from the germline V gene are SGHNT and YYREEE (reference sequence). There are 15 residues in the CDR3. V dropped 4 bases and J dropped 6; count of bases not matched to a gene: 9. Original handling: How many nucleated cells were present was estimated from reference gene primer amplification. TCRdb's copy holds only in-frame clones and misses some; the assay was immunoSEQ multiplex PCR. V and J calls plus clone size are reproduced from that table; the DNA served to infer D and trimming. In the table there are 150,000 or so clones, 77% of which are singletons. This record belongs to a study of blood T cell repertoires in COVID-19. Study as a whole: Sites in the United States, Italy and Spain provided acute and convalescent COVID-19 samples. The analysed material was cDNA or gDNA that came from T cells, B-cell-depleted T cells, or PBMCs.

The sequence was obtained from a woman between 45 and 65 years old with active or convalescent COVID-19. The V and J genes are TRBV5-4 and TRBJ2-3; 9 nucleotides match TRBD1. Specimen: peripheral blood. The CDR3 DNA is TGTGCCAGCAGCCCCCGACAGGGGGAAGGGGATACGCAGTATTTT. This sequence encodes CASSPRQGEGDTQYF.